The sequence of this TCR beta chain was determined in a study of post-analysis software for immune sequencing data. Findings and limits, study-wide: The five TRBV segments detected at higher frequency in patients than in controls included TRBV5-6, TRBV5-1 and TRBV20-1.

Built from TCR beta cDNA, the libraries had unique molecular identifiers in them. T cells numbering about 0.9 to 11 million gave rise to around 500,000 cDNA molecules. One entry per CDR3 protein, called by TCRdb with MiXCR from the PCR reads. Among approximately 730,000 distinct CDR3 sequences, around 46% were seen once, and the ten largest hold approximately 5%. About this clonotype itself: The antigen remains unidentified.

Per germline, CDR1 MGHDK and CDR2 SYGVNS. CDR3 length: 9 residues. The sample taken for sequencing was blood. The chain uses TRBV25-1 and TRBJ2-7; possible D gene TRBD1, 5 bases. This clonotype originated in a girl aged 5-17 years with multiple sclerosis. Here the CDR3 reads CPDSYEQYF. Written as DNA, the CDR3 is TGTCCTGACAGCTACGAGCAGTACTTC.